This T cell receptor (beta chain) was profiled in a study of identifying expanded T cells in peripheral blood. Only in-frame clones appear in the TCRdb table, and some are missing; sequencing was by immunoSEQ multiplex PCR. The sample yields 90,000 to 120,000 clones, about 89% seen once. No infections or other immune events were documented during collection. Study-level findings and limits: Roughly two-week clone count variance significantly increased as total template count grew. Differentially abundant clones: about 1.2 between replicates, 15 to 17 at roughly 15 days, around 20 at four.

To note about this clone: No antigen is known for it.

Germline V gives CDR1 SGHTA, CDR2 FQGNSA. This CDR3 is built from 15 residues. V dropped 4 bases and J dropped 4 bases, with 16 bases sitting between them. The gene calls are TRBV7-2 and TRBJ1-2; D is uncertain. The receptor was derived from a person aged 18 to 70 in good health. The sample taken for sequencing was blood. The CDR3 here is CASSYNYGLAYGYTF. CDR3 bases: TGTGCCAGCAGCTACAACTATGGATTGGCCTATGGCTACACCTTC.